These 14 T cell receptor beta chains share one sample of origin, sequenced in a study of cytomegalovirus exposure and HLA in healthy donors. PCR employed 60 Vbeta and 13 Jbeta primers. Sequenced by immunoSEQ multiplex PCR; TCRdb stores in-frame clones only, minus some. The data hold some 140,000 clones, with about 78% observed a single time. The sample consisted of PBMCs. The origin of the receptors is a man between 50 and 59 years old in good health and CMV-seropositive.

This clone was observed a handful of times. This rearrangement joins TRBV18 to TRBJ1-2; tentative D call: TRBD1 (6 bases). This CDR3 has 14 amino acids. V dropped 4 bases and J dropped 4 bases, with 13 bases sitting between them. Germline-derived CDR1 and CDR2 are KGHSH and LQKENI. The CDR3 spells CASSRSDSSYGYTF. In DNA form, the CDR3 reads TGTGCCAGCTCACGATCGGACAGCAGCTATGGCTACACCTTC.

The gene calls are TRBV25-1 and TRBJ1-2, with 8 bases aligning to TRBD1. From germline, CDR1 is MGHDK and CDR2 SYGVNS. CDR3 size: 16 residues. V dropped 2 bases and J dropped 5; count of bases not matched to a gene: 10. CDR3 residues: CASSENSGTGAYGYTF. In DNA form, the CDR3 reads TGTGCCAGCAGTGAAAATTCCGGGACAGGCGCGTATGGCTACACCTTC.

The chain has TRBV5-1 and TRBJ2-7, with D possibly matching TRBD2 (6 bases). CDR1 is SGHRS, CDR2 YFSETQ, per germline. Trimming stripped 0 bases from V and 6 bases from J, with 13 bases between. The CDR3 spans 14 residues. CDR3: CASSLDGAGGEQYF. In DNA, the CDR3 is TGCGCCAGCAGCTTGGACGGAGCCGGGGGCGAGCAGTACTTC.

Regarding this clone: The same CDR3 arises from other DNA sequences in this sample as well. This chain connects TRBV7-9 to TRBJ1-2; TRBD1 aligns across 9 bases. The V gene end was trimmed by 5 bases and the J gene end by 7 bases; junction bases not matched to a gene: 5. This CDR3 comprises 13 residues. The V gene's germline CDR1 is SEHNR and CDR2 FQNEAQ (reference sequence). For the CDR3, the DNA is TGTGCCAGCAGCCGTGGACAGGGGTCTGGCTACACCTTC. Amino acid sequence: CASSRGQGSGYTF.

V usage is TRBV25-1 and J usage is TRBJ1-6; perhaps TRBD1 as D (6 bases). The V end lost 5 bases, the J end lost 8 bases, and 13 bases lay between the germline ends. The CDR3 contains 14 residues. Germline CDR1 and CDR2: MGHDK and SYGVNS. This chain's CDR3 is CASSSTGFYSPLHF. The DNA of the CDR3 is TGTGCCAGCAGTTCGACAGGTTTCTATTCACCCCTCCACTTT. Drawing the rest from reference TRBV25-1 and TRBJ1-6, the complete variable domain is EADIYQTPRYLVIGTGKKITLECSQTMGHDKMYWYQQDPGMELHLIHYSYGVNSTEKGDLSSESTVSRIRTEHFPLTLESARPSHTSQYLCASSSTGFYSPLHFGNGTRLTVT.

The chain is built from TRBV29-1 and TRBJ2-1, with 15 positions matching TRBD2. Germline lookup yields CDR1 SQVTM and CDR2 ANQGSEA. The trim removed 8 bases at V and 8 bases at J, leaving 7 bases unmatched. The CDR3 extends over 14 amino acids. The CDR3 is CSSRTSGRVDEQFF. CDR3 nucleotide sequence: TGCAGCTCCAGGACTAGCGGGAGGGTAGATGAGCAGTTCTTC.

The chain recombines TRBV19 with TRBJ2-2, with 12 bases aligning to TRBD2. Losses at the gene ends were 7 bases for V and 6 bases for J; bases not matched to a gene: 9. Germline V CDR1 and CDR2: LNHDA, SQIVND (reference sequence). The CDR3 has 16 residues. The CDR3, as DNA: TGTGCCAGTACCCGTCGACTAGCGGGAGATCCCGGGGAGCTGTTTTTT. Translating gives CASTRRLAGDPGELFF.

The CDR3: CSVAQGPNTEAFF. In DNA, the CDR3 is TGCAGCGTCGCACAGGGACCGAACACTGAAGCTTTCTTT. V gene TRBV29-1 combines with J gene TRBJ1-1, with D perhaps TRBD1 (6 bases). Germline loops: CDR1 SQVTM, CDR2 ANQGSEA. This CDR3 is 13 amino acids long. Between the trimmed V and J ends, which lost 6 bases and 1 base, there was a span of 12 bases.

The gene calls are TRBV29-1 and TRBJ2-3; D perhaps matches TRBD1 (6 bases). Looked up from germline, CDR1 is SQVTM and CDR2 is ANQGSEA. The CDR3 loop spans 14 amino acids. The ends were cut back, 8 bases at V and 2 bases at J, with 17 bases in the middle. CDR3 loop: CSTQRQANTDTQYF. The CDR3 DNA reads TGCAGCACTCAAAGACAGGCGAACACAGATACGCAGTATTTT.

The chain employs TRBV5-8 and TRBJ2-7; a possible D gene is TRBD2 (5 bases). The CDR3 length is 13 residues. Germline V gene lookup returns CDR1 SGHTS and CDR2 YDEGEE. V dropped 3 bases and J dropped 6 bases, with 13 bases sitting between them. DNA for the CDR3: TGTGCCAGCAGCTCCCGGGTAGCGAGCGAGCAGTACTTC. As protein: CASSSRVASEQYF. Filled out from reference TRBV5-8 and TRBJ2-7, the complete variable domain reads EAGVTQSPTHLIKTRGQQATLRCSPISGHTSVYWYQQALGLGLQFLLWYDEGEERNRGNFPPRFSGRQFPNYSSELNVNALELEDSALYLCASSSRVASEQYFGPGTRLTVT.

CDR3 loop: CASSFDRAYTEAFF. The DNA for the CDR3 is TGTGCCAGCAGCTTCGACAGGGCTTACACTGAAGCTTTCTTT. The genes are TRBV7-9 and TRBJ1-1; 7 bases agree with TRBD1. With V trimmed by 3 bases and J by 3 bases, 4 bases remained unmatched. The CDR3 consists of 14 residues. Per the germline V gene, CDR1 is SEHNR and CDR2 is FQNEAQ (reference sequence).

The chain joins TRBV7-9 to TRBJ2-5; 7 nucleotides align to TRBD2. The CDR3 contains 13 residues. V shed 5 bases, J shed 1 base, and the junction held 1 base outside the gene matches. In germline, CDR1 is SEHNR, CDR2 FQNEAQ (reference sequence). Here the CDR3 DNA reads TGTGCCAGCAGCACGGGGGGCCAAGAGACCCAGTACTTC. It translates to CASSTGGQETQYF.

The CDR3 DNA reads as TGTGCCAGCAGCCAAGATAGTCTTTACACCGGGGAGCTGTTTTTT. This gives the protein CASSQDSLYTGELFF. The rearrangement uses TRBV4-2 and TRBJ2-2; no firm D call. The CDR3 loop spans 15 amino acids. Between the trimmed V and J ends, which lost 0 bases and 3 bases, there was a span of 8 bases. Germline loops: CDR1 LGHNA, CDR2 YNFKEQ.

This clone was observed a few times. The chain employs TRBV2 and TRBJ2-1; 7 nucleotides match TRBD2. The CDR3 is made up of 17 amino acids. Per germline, CDR1 SNHLY and CDR2 FYNNEI. V was clipped by 7 bases and J by 5 bases; unmatched bases: 17. CDR3 loop: CASTEFGGGDINNEQFF. The DNA for the CDR3 is TGTGCCAGCACCGAATTTGGGGGAGGGGATATAAACAATGAGCAGTTCTTC.